These 22 T cell receptor beta chains were all obtained from the same sample, sequenced in a study of blood T cell repertoires in COVID-19. Libraries were prepared by immunoSEQ multiplex PCR; TCRdb keeps only in-frame clonotypes and omits some of them. The sample yields around 200,000 clones, 86% seen once. The sequenced sample consisted of PBMCs or T cells enriched from blood (not recorded which). These receptors were collected from a man aged 40-50 years with acute COVID-19.

The chain is built from TRBV2 and TRBJ1-2; the match to TRBD1 covers 11 bases. The CDR3 consists of 13 residues. Germline V gives CDR1 SNHLY, CDR2 FYNNEI. The V and J ends lost 11 bases and 2 bases, in that order; junction bases with no gene match: 4. The CDR3 nucleotides are TGTGCCGGACAGGGGGCGCGGAACTATGGCTACACCTTC. Its translation: CAGQGARNYGYTF.

In this sample, this clone turned up a few times. V is TRBV4-1 and J is TRBJ2-7; 7 nucleotides match TRBD1. The CDR3 runs to 15 residues. The germline gives CDR1 MGHRA, CDR2 YSYEKL. V was clipped by 0 bases and J by 6 bases; unmatched bases: 8. The CDR3 spells CASSQDSTGRSEQYF. The DNA of the CDR3 is TGCGCCAGCAGCCAAGATTCGACAGGGCGGTCCGAGCAGTACTTC.

V and J are TRBV27 and TRBJ1-1, with 9 bases identical to TRBD1. The CDR3 extends over 18 amino acids. Germline lookup yields CDR1 MNHEY and CDR2 SMNVEV (reference sequence). With 2 bases clipped from V and 3 bases from J, the junction kept 13 bases outside the gene matches. The CDR3 loop reads CASSLGSGRTGADTEAFF. In DNA form, the CDR3 reads TGTGCCAGCAGTTTAGGGTCGGGGAGGACAGGGGCCGACACTGAAGCTTTCTTT.

The chain employs TRBV7-2 and TRBJ2-7, with a possible D match to TRBD2 (5 bases). Trimming stripped 6 bases from V and 6 bases from J, with 15 bases between. Germline-derived CDR1 and CDR2 are SGHTA and FQGNSA. The CDR3 spans 13 residues. CDR3 residues: CASRLAQAVEQYF. As DNA, the CDR3 is TGTGCCAGCAGACTGGCCCAAGCGGTCGAGCAGTACTTC.

The chain joins TRBV6-5 to TRBJ1-1; D call uncertain. V lost 7 bases, J lost 8 bases, and 11 bases lay in between. The germline V gene encodes CDR1 MNHEY and CDR2 SVGAGI. This CDR3 contains 11 residues. The DNA for the CDR3 is TGTGCCAGCAACCTAGGCGTAGAAGCTTTCTTT. This gives the protein CASNLGVEAFF.

This chain connects TRBV5-1 to TRBJ2-3; 10 bases line up with TRBD2. This CDR3 comprises 16 residues. CDR1 SGHRS and CDR2 YFSETQ come from the germline V gene. With 2 bases clipped from V and 0 bases from J, the junction kept 3 bases outside the gene matches. The CDR3 reads CASSFSLAGSTDTQYF. The CDR3 DNA sequence: TGCGCCAGCAGCTTTTCACTAGCGGGAAGCACAGATACGCAGTATTTT.

The chain recombines TRBV5-1 with TRBJ2-7, with 10 bases lining up with TRBD2. CDR1 is SGHRS, CDR2 YFSETQ, per germline. The CDR3 has 15 residues. V shed 1 base and J 2 bases; nucleotides not matched to a gene: 3. This CDR3 reads CASSLRTSGTYEQYF. The CDR3 DNA reads as TGCGCCAGCAGCTTGCGGACTAGCGGAACCTACGAGCAGTACTTC.

The chain is built from TRBV5-6 and TRBJ2-3; D not resolved. V was clipped by 1 base and J by 2 bases, with 14 bases between them. There are 16 residues in the CDR3. Germline-derived CDR1 and CDR2 are SGHDT and YYEEEE. Here the CDR3 reads CASSLSLKRVTDTQYF. DNA of the CDR3: TGTGCCAGCAGCTTGTCTTTAAAGCGAGTCACAGATACGCAGTATTTT.

This clone was seen only a few times. This chain joins TRBV28 and TRBJ1-4; possible D gene TRBD1, 5 bases. V was clipped by 6 bases and J by 4 bases, with 15 bases between them. Germline-derived CDR1 and CDR2 are MDHEN and SYDVKM. This CDR3 has 15 amino acids. The CDR3: CASRQGGGGNEKLFF. The CDR3 nucleotides read TGTGCCAGCAGACAAGGCGGGGGTGGTAATGAAAAACTGTTTTTT.

V and J are TRBV7-2 and TRBJ2-3, with a possible D match to TRBD2 (6 bases). The germline CDR1 and CDR2 sequences are SGHTA and FQGNSA. The V and J ends lost 3 bases and 2 bases respectively, with 12 bases between them. The CDR3 extends over 15 amino acids. CDR3 in DNA: TGTGCCAGCAGCTTTTCCGGGACTCCCACAGATACGCAGTATTTT. Amino acids: CASSFSGTPTDTQYF.

This chain joins TRBV2 and TRBJ1-1, with D perhaps TRBD1 (5 bases). V lost 6 bases and J 2 bases, leaving 10 bases between the germline ends. The CDR3 is 13 residues long. Germline V lookup: CDR1 SNHLY, CDR2 FYNNEI. The DNA of the CDR3 is TGTGCCAGCAGCTTAGACAGCAACACTGAAGCTTTCTTT. Translating it yields CASSLDSNTEAFF.

CDR3 sequence (DNA): TGCGCCAGCAGCCAACTACCCTTGAGTAACACTGAAGCTTTCTTT. It is translated as CASSQLPLSNTEAFF. The chain employs TRBV4-3 and TRBJ1-1; unclear D gene. Trimming removed 2 bases from V and 2 bases from J, with 12 bases in between. This CDR3 contains 15 residues. CDR1 and CDR2 from the germline V gene are LGHNA and YSLEER.

V and J are TRBV29-1 and TRBJ1-1; the D is unclear. The CDR3 length is 13 residues. The germline CDR1 and CDR2 sequences are SQVTM and ANQGSEA. V lost 7 bases and J 3 bases, leaving 15 bases between the germline ends. This CDR3 is CSANPGGDTEAFF. The CDR3 coding sequence is TGCAGCGCGAACCCTGGCGGGGACACTGAAGCTTTCTTT. Based on the CDR3 plus reference TRBV29-1 and TRBJ1-1, the full variable domain is SAVISQKPSRDICQRGTSLTIQCQVDSQVTMMFWYRQQPGQSLTLIATANQGSEATYESGFVIDKFPISRPNLTFSTLTVSNMSPEDSSIYLCSANPGGDTEAFFGQGTRLTVV.

This clone was seen just once. This chain joins TRBV19 and TRBJ2-7; 13 bases are a match to TRBD2. This CDR3 has 14 residues. J lost 9 bases, V lost 9 bases, and 11 bases had no gene match. The V gene's germline CDR1 is LNHDA and CDR2 SQIVND (reference sequence). The CDR3 DNA reads TGTGCCAGCTCCCAACCGGGACTAGCGGGATCGCAGTACTTC. This codes for CASSQPGLAGSQYF.

In this sample, this clone turned up once. The genes are TRBV9 and TRBJ2-1, with D perhaps matching TRBD2 (6 bases). The germline CDR1 and CDR2 sequences are SGDLS and YYNGEE. This CDR3 contains 16 residues. Trimming cost V 4 bases and J 3 bases, with 17 bases left between them. The CDR3 here is CASSLRGASVYNEQFF. In DNA form, the CDR3 reads TGTGCCAGCAGCCTCCGAGGGGCTAGCGTCTACAATGAGCAGTTCTTC.

In DNA, the CDR3 is TGCGCCAGCAGCCCCTCAGGATTCATTGCAACTAATGAAAAACTGTTTTTT. This encodes CASSPSGFIATNEKLFF. The rearrangement uses TRBV4-3 and TRBJ1-4; D uncertain. Germline loops: CDR1 LGHNA, CDR2 YSLEER. Trimming removed 4 bases at V and 0 bases at J, with 15 bases between. The CDR3 is 17 residues long.

The genes are TRBV9 and TRBJ2-7, with 10 bases fitting TRBD1. The CDR3 has 14 residues. V lost 3 bases, J lost 5 bases, and 5 bases stayed unmatched. Germline V CDR1 and CDR2: SGDLS, YYNGEE. The CDR3: CASSAQTGGNEQYF. The CDR3 DNA reads TGTGCCAGCAGCGCCCAGACAGGGGGCAACGAGCAGTACTTC.

This clone occurred many times. The V and J genes are TRBV27 and TRBJ2-7; 7 bases are a match to TRBD1. Germline V gene data show CDR1 as MNHEY and CDR2 as SMNVEV (reference sequence). V trimming: 10 bases; J trimming: 2 bases; junction bases outside the gene matches: 17. There are 16 residues in the CDR3. The CDR3 loop is CATKFAPTGAPYEQYF. The DNA of the CDR3 is TGTGCCACCAAGTTTGCCCCCACAGGGGCCCCCTACGAGCAGTACTTC.

The V gene is TRBV23-1, the J gene TRBJ1-1; no clear D gene. TRBV23-1 is given ORF status, its function remaining uncertain. This CDR3 comprises 12 residues. Trimming pared 8 bases from V and 3 bases from J, leaving 10 bases between. CDR3 residues: CASHNTDTEAFF. CDR3 coding DNA: TGCGCCAGCCATAATACGGACACTGAAGCTTTCTTT.

This chain joins TRBV27 and TRBJ1-2; 9 bases are shared with TRBD1. This CDR3 contains 14 residues. Germline values: CDR1 MNHEY, CDR2 SMNVEV (reference sequence). Unmatched junction bases numbered 8, after V lost 5 bases and J lost 7 bases. The CDR3 is CASSPGTGKGGYTF. The CDR3 DNA reads as TGTGCCAGCAGTCCAGGGACAGGGAAGGGTGGCTACACCTTC.

The J gene is TRBJ1-1, the V gene TRBV9; TRBD1 might be the D (5 bases). The CDR3 loop spans 16 amino acids. Germline V gives CDR1 SGDLS, CDR2 YYNGEE. Trimming stripped 0 bases from V and 5 bases from J, with 17 bases between. The CDR3 DNA reads TGTGCCAGCAGCGTAGCATTGACAGCCCCGAGTACTGAAGCTTTCTTT. Translation: CASSVALTAPSTEAFF. Supplemented by reference TRBV9 and TRBJ1-1, the full variable domain reads DSGVTQTPKHLITATGQRVTLRCSPRSGDLSVYWYQQSLDQGLQFLIQYYNGEERAKGNILERFSAQQFPDLHSELNLSSLELGDSALYFCASSVALTAPSTEAFFGQGTRLTVV.

The chain combines TRBV4-1 with TRBJ1-3, with D possibly matching TRBD1 (5 bases). CDR1 is MGHRA and CDR2 is YSYEKL in the germline V gene. CDR3 size: 13 residues. V was trimmed by 4 bases and J by 10 bases, leaving 14 bases between them. The CDR3 sequence: CASSPGREGTIYF. CDR3 nucleotides: TGCGCCAGCAGCCCTGGGCGGGAGGGGACCATATATTTT.